The present entry profiles one T cell receptor beta chain with its context. Its antigen remains unidentified. The data were obtained in a study of cytomegalovirus exposure and HLA in healthy donors. Trimming cost V 3 bases and J 2 bases; bases outside gene matches: 4. This CDR3 has 14 residues. Germline V lookup: CDR1 MNHNS, CDR2 SASEGT. Study observations and caveats: Data from an earlier analysis indicated that most TCR beta V segments were productive either about 87% or about 30% of the time. Listed as cytomegalovirus-associated were around 160 TCR beta chains. It was in a later analysis that TCR association rates were seen to vary by HLA locus, highest for DRB1 and lowest for HLA-C.

This PCR relied on a set of 60 Vbeta primers and 13 Jbeta primers. Repertoires were generated with immunoSEQ multiplex PCR, while TCRdb's copy carries only in-frame clones and drops some. The sample lists approximately 150,000 clones; more than 60% were seen once. The sequencing sample was made of PBMCs. The sequence was obtained from a human donor in good health. V gene TRBV6-1 combines with J gene TRBJ2-7; the match to TRBD1 covers 7 bases. CDR3 coding DNA: TGTGCCAGCAGTGAGGCGACAGGGACCTACGAGCAGTACTTC. This sequence encodes CASSEATGTYEQYF.